These T cell receptor beta chains were read from a single sample in a study of early T cells in non-severe SARS-CoV-2 infection. TCRdb re-analysed the 5' RACE reads in MiXCR, keeping a single row per CDR3 protein. The sample has tens of thousands of distinct CDR3 sequences, about 6% seen once. Sequenced here: whole blood, sampled at baseline. These receptors all come from an adult who was a healthcare worker with PCR-confirmed SARS-CoV-2 infection or an uninfected control (not recorded which). Both conserved end residues are part of each CDR3. A D gene is named only where the DNA matches it firmly. Size tells how often a clone was seen (once, few, many) or the class of an expanded clone, and some rows leave it out.

v_call	d_call	clone_size	j_call	cdr3_aa	cdr3_nt
TRBV6-1	TRBD2	-	TRBJ2-5	CASSEYPSGRARRETQYF	TGTGCCAGCAGTGAATACCCTAGCGGGAGGGCCCGGAGAGAGACCCAGTACTTC
TRBV7-2	TRBD1	few	TRBJ2-3	CASRTDRTGRPDTQYF	TGTGCCAGCAGGACCGATAGGACAGGGAGGCCAGATACGCAGTATTTT
TRBV20-1	TRBD1	many	TRBJ1-2	CSASRPGQGYGGYTF	TGCAGTGCTAGCAGGCCGGGACAGGGGTATGGTGGCTACACCTTC
TRBV19	-	many	TRBJ2-2	CASGQSNTGELFF	TGTGCCAGTGGACAGTCGAACACCGGGGAGCTGTTTTTT
TRBV5-1	-	few	TRBJ1-1	CASSLTRRGGNTEAFF	TGCGCCAGCAGCCTAACCCGAAGAGGGGGAAACACTGAAGCTTTCTTT
TRBV27	TRBD2	many	TRBJ2-2	CASSSRLAGNTGELFF	TGTGCCAGCAGTTCTCGACTAGCGGGGAACACCGGGGAGCTGTTTTTT
TRBV4-3	-	few	TRBJ1-1	CASSQDLVGWNTEAFF	TGCGCCAGCAGCCAAGATCTAGTGGGGTGGAACACTGAAGCTTTCTTT
TRBV20-1	-	few	TRBJ2-7	CSARDPFYEQYF	TGCAGTGCTAGGGACCCTTTCTACGAGCAGTACTTC
TRBV6-5	-	few	TRBJ2-7	CASGRSSYEQYF	TGTGCCAGCGGGAGGAGCTCCTACGAGCAGTACTTC
TRBV29-1	TRBD1	many	TRBJ2-2	CSVVGGSHPGELFF	TGCAGCGTTGTAGGGGGCTCTCATCCCGGGGAGCTGTTTTTT
TRBV10-3	-	many	TRBJ2-2	CAISERDSNTGELFF	TGTGCCATCAGTGAAAGGGATTCGAACACCGGGGAGCTGTTTTTT
TRBV29-1	TRBD2	many	TRBJ2-5	CSVSGGATGTQYF	TGCAGCGTTAGCGGGGGGGCCACCGGGACCCAGTACTTC
TRBV13	-	few	TRBJ1-1	CASSLGRGEAFF	TGTGCCAGCAGCTTAGGGCGGGGTGAAGCTTTCTTT
TRBV6-6	-	many	TRBJ2-1	CASSYGEKTSSYNEQFF	TGTGCCAGCAGTTATGGCGAGAAAACGAGCTCCTACAATGAGCAGTTCTTC
TRBV4-1	TRBD2	many	TRBJ2-7	CASSQASGSSYEQYF	TGCGCCAGCAGCCAAGCTAGCGGAAGCTCCTACGAGCAGTACTTC
TRBV15	-	many	TRBJ1-5	CATSRGTGQPQHF	TGTGCCACCAGCAGAGGGACGGGACAGCCCCAGCATTTT
TRBV6-6	-	many	TRBJ1-2	CASSYSISGAYGYTF	TGTGCCAGCAGTTACTCGATCTCAGGGGCCTATGGCTACACCTTC
TRBV6-6	-	few	TRBJ1-4	CASSYRGSDEKLFF	TGTGCCAGCAGTTACAGGGGAAGCGACGAAAAACTGTTTTTT
TRBV6-1	TRBD1	-	TRBJ2-5	CASRRDSWTQYF	TGTGCCAGCAGAAGGGACAGTTGGACCCAGTACTTC
TRBV7-2	TRBD1	-	TRBJ2-1	CASSLVRRVQGEQFF	TGTGCCAGCAGCTTAGTGCGGCGGGTACAGGGGGAGCAGTTCTTC
TRBV24-1	TRBD1	many	TRBJ2-4	CATSDVGGGQGVRNIQYF	TGTGCCACCAGTGATGTAGGAGGAGGACAGGGGGTGAGAAACATTCAGTACTTC
TRBV6-6	-	many	TRBJ2-1	CASSERNNEQFF	TGTGCCAGCAGTGAAAGAAACAATGAGCAGTTCTTC
TRBV9	TRBD2	-	TRBJ2-1	CASMVGGHDNEQFF	TGTGCCAGCATGGTGGGAGGGCATGACAATGAGCAGTTCTTC
TRBV7-6	-	-	TRBJ2-4	CASSLVGASRNIQYF	TGTGCCAGCAGCTTAGTGGGGGCCTCGAGGAACATTCAGTACTTC
TRBV3-1	-	many	TRBJ2-1	CASSQDLPGFNEQFF	TGTGCCAGCAGCCAAGATCTACCCGGGTTCAATGAGCAGTTCTTC
TRBV5-4	TRBD1	few	TRBJ2-1	CASSFPGQAYNEQFF	TGTGCCAGCAGCTTCCCGGGACAGGCGTACAATGAGCAGTTCTTC
TRBV7-9	-	-	TRBJ2-7	CASSSPPGISSYEQYF	TGTGCCAGCAGCTCCCCCCCCGGGATTAGCTCCTACGAGCAGTACTTC
TRBV4-3	-	many	TRBJ2-6	CASSQEPGSGANVLTF	TGCGCCAGCAGCCAAGAACCGGGCTCTGGGGCCAACGTCCTGACTTTC
TRBV7-6	-	-	TRBJ1-1	CASSLAQEGTEAFF	TGTGCCAGCAGCTTAGCGCAAGAAGGTACTGAAGCTTTCTTT
TRBV20-1	TRBD2	many	TRBJ2-1	CSALAGVGADEQFF	TGCAGTGCTTTAGCGGGAGTAGGTGCCGATGAGCAGTTCTTC
TRBV7-3	-	few	TRBJ1-1	CASRPGPGNTEAFF	TGTGCCAGCAGACCAGGACCCGGGAACACTGAAGCTTTCTTT
TRBV5-1	-	-	TRBJ2-7	CASTTLQGPPYEQYF	TGCGCCAGCACAACCCTACAGGGTCCCCCTTACGAGCAGTACTTC
TRBV7-2	-	few	TRBJ2-1	CASSSVFREQFF	TGTGCCAGCAGCTCGGTGTTTCGGGAGCAGTTCTTC
TRBV3-1	TRBD2	few	TRBJ2-5	CASSQVPSGGMETQYF	TGTGCCAGCAGCCAAGTTCCTAGCGGGGGGATGGAGACCCAGTACTTC
TRBV7-2	-	-	TRBJ1-1	CASSLGGILEAFF	TGTGCCAGCAGCTTAGGGGGGATACTAGAAGCTTTCTTT
TRBV20-1	TRBD1	-	TRBJ1-1	CRVQGRNTEAFF	TGCAGGGTACAGGGGAGGAACACTGAAGCTTTCTTT
TRBV20-1	-	many	TRBJ2-1	CSTGGQIYNEQFF	TGCAGCACTGGGGGGCAAATCTACAATGAGCAGTTCTTC
TRBV20-1	TRBD1	-	TRBJ2-5	CSASDTGTAQETQYF	TGCAGTGCTAGTGATACAGGGACAGCCCAAGAGACCCAGTACTTC
TRBV4-1	-	many	TRBJ2-1	CASSQGAGYNNEQFF	TGCGCCAGCAGCCAGGGGGCCGGGTACAACAATGAGCAGTTCTTC
TRBV13	-	many	TRBJ2-6	CASSFGRSGANVLTF	TGTGCCAGCAGCTTTGGGCGCTCTGGGGCCAACGTCCTGACTTTC
TRBV7-9	-	few	TRBJ1-2	CASSWDTGSYGYTF	TGTGCCAGCAGCTGGGACACAGGGAGCTATGGCTACACCTTC
TRBV7-2	-	many	TRBJ2-1	CASSLARDEKQFF	TGTGCCAGCAGCTTAGCGAGGGACGAGAAGCAGTTCTTC
TRBV20-1	TRBD2	many	TRBJ2-3	CSAPSGRATDTQYF	TGCAGTGCCCCAAGCGGGAGGGCCACAGATACGCAGTATTTT
TRBV12-3/TRBV12-4	-	many	TRBJ2-5	CASSLEYQETQYF	TGTGCCAGCAGTTTGGAGTACCAAGAGACCCAGTACTTC
TRBV12-3/TRBV12-4	TRBD1	few	TRBJ1-2	CASSPRGTGGKLGYTF	TGTGCCAGCAGTCCCCGTGGCACAGGGGGTAAGCTTGGCTACACCTTC
TRBV29-1	-	many	TRBJ2-5	CSVELGKTQYF	TGCAGCGTTGAACTCGGGAAGACCCAGTACTTC
TRBV2	-	many	TRBJ2-3	CASSEGQSDTQYF	TGTGCCAGCAGTGAGGGACAATCGGATACGCAGTATTTT
TRBV5-1	-	many	TRBJ2-3	CASSPGSHTDTQYF	TGCGCCAGCAGCCCAGGGTCGCACACAGATACGCAGTATTTT